Sequencing of this T cell receptor (beta chain) was carried out in a study of blood T cell repertoires in COVID-19 (dated by TCRdb to 2020 to 2021). Concerning the study at large: The collaborator samples originated in the United States, Italy and Spain and spanned the acute and convalescent phases of COVID-19. The samples were drawn from two sources: the first 160 participants of the ongoing ImmuneRACE study, and 1,000 to 1,500 subjects contributed by 6 global collaborators. Sample metadata almost always included a de-identified subject ID, COVID-19 status, age in years and sex. The material from the prospective study consisted of cDNA or gDNA derived from T cells, B-cell-depleted T cells, or PBMCs. Deeply sampled blood TCRbeta repertoires from subjects exposed to, actively infected with, or recovered from COVID-19 were included in the dataset. Where HLA class I and class II types were available, the types were taken from metadata supplied by the sample provider, not from assay-based typing. The repertoires were released in a freely available public database meant as a resource for research on the immune response to SARS-CoV-2. The paper's findings and limits, for the study overall: Clinical and demographic metadata were provided uncurated, with the amount varying by source and participant.

Another Seattle source contributed samples from volunteer blood donors who had recovered from COVID-19. Whole blood was collected in K2EDTA tubes by collaborating institutions according to the institutions' own protocols. Collaborator samples were shipped for TCRbeta analysis as frozen whole blood, isolated PBMCs, or DNA extracted from either sample type. The immunoSEQ Assay, a bias-controlled multiplex PCR, was used to amplify TCRbeta CDR3 regions from genomic DNA. In the source study's methods: Nucleated cell counts per sample were estimated from amplification of reference gene primers within the assay. To quantify the absolute abundance of each unique TCRbeta CDR3 rearrangement, sequence reads were collapsed and filtered. For each sample, productive Simpson clonality was calculated as the square root of Simpson's diversity index across productive rearrangements. In TCRdb, the immuneACCESS table is reduced to in-frame sequences with V and J assigned. These tables do not hold every clone; where another copy was compared, an unresolved V gene accounts for under half, and the others remain unexplained. The V and J calls and clone size come from that table; D and trimming were worked out from the DNA. The sample table holds about 130,000 clones, of which almost 80% were seen once. Together, the top ten hold 9.5% to 13% of the sample.

Reading from cysteine to phenylalanine, the CDR3 counts 13 amino acids. Of all the DNA, just the CDR3 is kept, 39 bases in frame from base 1. The germline V end is reduced by 4 bases and the J end by 6 bases; junction bases left unmatched: 2. Sequences KGHSH (CDR1) and LQKENI (CDR2) are obtained from the germline V gene. Remarks on this clone: It lacks a known antigen. No clone much larger than this one lies a single base away; base qualities are absent.

Sequenced material: peripheral blood. The clonotype was recovered from a man between 60 and 70 years old who had recovered from COVID-19. Recombination linked TRBV18 to TRBJ1-4; 7 central bases correspond to TRBD1. The bases read TGTGCCAGCTCACAGGGGGCGGATGAAAAACTGTTTTTT. This translates into CASSQGADEKLFF. Here the CDR3 is joined to the reference TRBV18 and TRBJ1-4 genes, and the full variable domain is: NAGVMQNPRHLVRRRGQEARLRCSPMKGHSHVYWYRQLPEEGLKFMVYLQKENIIDESGMPKERFSAEFPKEGPSILRIQQVVRGDSAAYFCASSQGADEKLFFGSGTQLSVL.